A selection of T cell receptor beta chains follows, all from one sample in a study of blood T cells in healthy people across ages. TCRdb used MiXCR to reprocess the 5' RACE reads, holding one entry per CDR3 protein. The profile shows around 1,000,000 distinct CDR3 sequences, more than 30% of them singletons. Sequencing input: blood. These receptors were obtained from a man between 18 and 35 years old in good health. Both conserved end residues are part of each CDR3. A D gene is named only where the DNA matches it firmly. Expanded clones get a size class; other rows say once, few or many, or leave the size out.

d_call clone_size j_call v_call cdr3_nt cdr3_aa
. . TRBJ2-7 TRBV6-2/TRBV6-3 TGTGCCAGCAGACATCTCTTCGGGACGGATACTTACGAGCAGTACTTC CASRHLFGTDTYEQYF
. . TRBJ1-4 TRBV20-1 TGCAGTGCTAGAGATCCACAAGGGTTGGGTGCAACTAATGAAAAACTGTTTTTT CSARDPQGLGATNEKLFF
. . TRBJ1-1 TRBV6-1 TGTGCCAGCAGTGAAAGGACACAGAACACTGAAGCTTTCTTT CASSERTQNTEAFF
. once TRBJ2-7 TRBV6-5 TGTGCCAGCAGGGAGGCACTTCACCTTTACGAGCAGTACTTC CASREALHLYEQYF
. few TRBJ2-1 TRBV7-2 TGTGCCAGCAGCTTAGTTTCTTTCGAGCAGTTCTTC CASSLVSFEQFF
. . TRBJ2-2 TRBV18 TGTGCCAGCTCACCTTCACGGCCCTCGAACACCGGGGAGCTGTTTTTT CASSPSRPSNTGELFF
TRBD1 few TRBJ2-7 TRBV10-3 TGTGCCATCGCAGGGGGCTTCTTCGAGCAGTACTTC CAIAGGFFEQYF
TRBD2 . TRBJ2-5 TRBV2 TGTACCAGCAGTGCAGGGACTAGCGGGGGACAAGAGACCCAGTACTTC CTSSAGTSGGQETQYF
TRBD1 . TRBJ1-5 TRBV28 TGTGCCAGCAGTCCCGCCGGGACAGGGTACAATCAGCCCCAGCATTTT CASSPAGTGYNQPQHF
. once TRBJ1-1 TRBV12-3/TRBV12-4 TGTGCCAGCAGTTTGGGCAGGGCCCCGGGGACTGAAGCTTTCTTT CASSLGRAPGTEAFF
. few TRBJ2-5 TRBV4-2 TGTGCCAGCAGCCCCCCTGGGACTCAACCGGAGACCCAGTACTTC CASSPPGTQPETQYF
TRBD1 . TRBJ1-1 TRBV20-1 TGCAGTGCTAGAGAACCGGGACAGGGGGGCACTGAAGCTTTCTTT CSAREPGQGGTEAFF
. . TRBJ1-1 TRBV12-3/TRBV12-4 TGTGCCAGCAGTTTTCAGGGCTTGAACACTGAAGCTTTCTTT CASSFQGLNTEAFF
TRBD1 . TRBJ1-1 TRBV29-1 TGCAGCGTTGAGGACAGGGGCTGGACTGAAGCTTTCTTT CSVEDRGWTEAFF
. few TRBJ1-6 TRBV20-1 TGCAGTGCTGGACAGTTTACACCCCTCCACTTT CSAGQFTPLHF
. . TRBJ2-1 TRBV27 TGTGCCAGCAGGCAGTACTACAATAAGCAGTTCTTC CASRQYYNKQFF
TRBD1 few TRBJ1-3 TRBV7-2 TGTGCCAGCAGCTGGGACAGGGACTCTGGAAACACCATATATTTT CASSWDRDSGNTIYF
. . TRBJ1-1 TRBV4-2 TGTGCCAGCAGCCAACCCCTGGTACTAGTGAACACTGAAGCTTTCTTT CASSQPLVLVNTEAFF
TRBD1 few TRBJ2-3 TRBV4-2 TGTGCCAGCAGCCAAGAGGGACAGCGCACAGATACGCAGTATTTT CASSQEGQRTDTQYF
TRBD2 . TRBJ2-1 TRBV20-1 TGCAGTGCTAGAGATCTGCGGGGGGGAGCCTTTTACAATGAGCAGTTCTTC CSARDLRGGAFYNEQFF
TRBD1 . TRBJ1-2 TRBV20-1 TGCAGTGCTAAGCAGGGGGAAATCGGCGGCTACACCTTC CSAKQGEIGGYTF
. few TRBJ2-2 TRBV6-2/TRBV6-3 TGTGCCAGCTTACGGGGCGCCCCGAACACCGGGGAGCTGTTTTTT CASLRGAPNTGELFF
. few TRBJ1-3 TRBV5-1 TGCGCCAGCAGCTTCGGGCAGGGGACTGGAAACACCATATATTTT CASSFGQGTGNTIYF
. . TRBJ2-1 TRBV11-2 TGTGCCAGCAGGCCTGCCAGCAATGAGCAGTTCTTC CASRPASNEQFF
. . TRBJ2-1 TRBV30 TGTGCCTGGGAGCCCGCTGGTCCCTACAATGAGCAGTTCTTC CAWEPAGPYNEQFF
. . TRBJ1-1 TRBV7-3 TGTGCCAGCAGCTTATTGGGCGGGGAGAACACTGAAGCTTTCTTT CASSLLGGENTEAFF
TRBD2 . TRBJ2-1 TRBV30 TGTGCCTGGAGTGCCCGACTAGCGGGGGGGTATAGTGAGCAGTTCTTC CAWSARLAGGYSEQFF
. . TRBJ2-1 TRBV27 TGTGCCAGCAGTCAGATCACAGCCTCCTACAATGAGCAGTTCTTC CASSQITASYNEQFF
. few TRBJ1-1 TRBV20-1 TGCAGTGCTAGACCCACCACTGAAGCTTTCTTT CSARPTTEAFF
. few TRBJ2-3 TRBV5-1 TGCGCCAGCAGCCCTGGGGATTCGGGACTCTCACCCACAGATACGCAGTATTTT CASSPGDSGLSPTDTQYF
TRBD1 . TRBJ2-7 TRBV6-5 TGTGCCAGCAGACTCGGGACAGGCCAGTCCTACGAGCAGTACTTC CASRLGTGQSYEQYF
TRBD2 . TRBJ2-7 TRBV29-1 TGCAGCACGGAGAGCGGGGTGGACAATGAGCAGTACTTC CSTESGVDNEQYF
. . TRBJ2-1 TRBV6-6 TGTGCCAGCAGGACCTCAGGGTACGAGCAGTTCTTC CASRTSGYEQFF
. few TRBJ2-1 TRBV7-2 TGTGCCTGCAGCTGGGGGGTGGGAAACTACAATGAGCAGTTCTTC CACSWGVGNYNEQFF
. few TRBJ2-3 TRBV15 TGTGCCGGCAATAGAGACCTGCCCCTCGGCACAGATACGCAGTATTTT CAGNRDLPLGTDTQYF
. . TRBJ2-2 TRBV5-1 TGCGCCAGCAGAGACGGATACACCGGGGAGCTGTTTTTT CASRDGYTGELFF
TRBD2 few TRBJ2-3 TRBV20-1 TGCAGTGCTGGGACTAGCGGGGGGGCCGAAGATACGCAGTATTTT CSAGTSGGAEDTQYF
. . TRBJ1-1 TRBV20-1 TGCAGTGCTTCACGGGGCGATGAAGCTTTCTTT CSASRGDEAFF
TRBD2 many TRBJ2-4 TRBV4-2 TGTGCCAGCAGCCGTGGGGGGGAGGCCAAAAACATTCAGTACTTC CASSRGGEAKNIQYF
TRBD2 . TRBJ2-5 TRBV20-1 TGCAGTGCCTCCCTTCCGGGACTAGCGAGGGAGACCCAGTACTTC CSASLPGLARETQYF
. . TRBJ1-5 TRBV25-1 TGTGCCAGCAGTGATTCCACACCATACATAGACACTTACAATCAGCCCCAGCATTTT CASSDSTPYIDTYNQPQHF
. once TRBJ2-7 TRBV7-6 TGTGCCAGCAGCTTGGGACCGAGGATCGAGCAGTACTTC CASSLGPRIEQYF
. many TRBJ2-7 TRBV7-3 TGTGCCAGCAGCTTAGGCCAGGGCGACTACGAGCAGTACTTC CASSLGQGDYEQYF
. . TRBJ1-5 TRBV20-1 TGCAGTGCTAAAGCCGGGACAAGCTATCAGCCCCGGCATTTT CSAKAGTSYQPRHF
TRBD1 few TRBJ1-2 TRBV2 TGTGCCAGCAGCGGGGACAGTTTCTATGGCTACACCTTC CASSGDSFYGYTF
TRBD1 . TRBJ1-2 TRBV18 TGTGCCAGCTCACCGAAGGGGGCAGATGGCTACACCTTC CASSPKGADGYTF
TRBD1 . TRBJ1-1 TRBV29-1 TGCAGCTCTACCCCCGGGACAGGGGGCACTGAAGCTTTCTTT CSSTPGTGGTEAFF
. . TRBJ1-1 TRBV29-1 TGCAGCGTGGCGGACAGCTCCATGAACACTGAAGCTTTCTTT CSVADSSMNTEAFF
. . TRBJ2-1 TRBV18 TGTGCCAGCTCACCTTCCAGGGACCGGCTCAATGAGCAGTTCTTC CASSPSRDRLNEQFF
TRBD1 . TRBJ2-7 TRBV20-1 TGCAGTGCTTGGGACAGGGAAACCTACGAGCAGTACTTC CSAWDRETYEQYF
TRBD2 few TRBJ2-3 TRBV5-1 TGCGCCAGCAGCTTGGACCAGCAGCGGGGGGATTCAGATACGCAGTATTTT CASSLDQQRGDSDTQYF
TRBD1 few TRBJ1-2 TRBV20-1 TGCAGTGCTAGAGCGCCTGGACAGGGGCTTCTTGGGGGCTACACCTTC CSARAPGQGLLGGYTF
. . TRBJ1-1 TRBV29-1 TGCAGCGTTGTGAGAGACCCGGGGTACACTGAAGCTTTCTTT CSVVRDPGYTEAFF